Each of the 15 T cell receptor beta chains below was sequenced from the same sample in a study of cytomegalovirus exposure and HLA in healthy donors. The primer mix had 60 Vbeta and 13 Jbeta primers. The table came from immunoSEQ multiplex PCR; TCRdb's copy has only in-frame clones and leaves some out. The sample shows about 96,000 clones, 60% to 80% of them seen only once. The sequenced sample was PBMCs. These receptors came from a man aged 45 to 65 in good health and CMV-seropositive.

This clone appeared a few times. The J gene is TRBJ2-2, the V gene TRBV5-8, with 7 bases matching TRBD1. Looked up from germline, CDR1 is SGHTS and CDR2 is YDEGEE. This CDR3 spans 14 amino acids. The ends lost 5 bases at V and 7 bases at J; junction bases unmatched: 8. The CDR3 sequence is CASSPQGLGGELFF. DNA for the CDR3: TGTGCCAGCAGTCCACAGGGGCTGGGCGGGGAGCTGTTTTTT.

This chain links TRBV5-6 with TRBJ1-1; TRBD1 aligns across 7 bases. The germline V gene has CDR1 SGHDT and CDR2 YYEEEE. V lost 0 bases to trimming and J lost 5 bases; unmatched junction nucleotides: 7. The CDR3 is made up of 15 amino acids. CDR3 bases: TGTGCCAGCAGCTTGGCCATGGCAGGGGGGACTGAAGCTTTCTTT. Protein product: CASSLAMAGGTEAFF.

J is TRBJ1-4 and V is TRBV11-2; maybe TRBD1 (5 bases). Trimming removed 5 bases from V and 7 bases from J, with 14 bases in between. Germline-derived CDR1 and CDR2 are SGHAT and FQNNGV. This CDR3 comprises 14 residues. CDR3 residues: CASSPGGVGEKLFF. DNA for the CDR3: TGTGCCAGCAGCCCTGGAGGGGTGGGTGAAAAACTGTTTTTT.

This chain connects TRBV14 to TRBJ1-3; D remains unclear. CDR3 length: 14 residues. Germline V lookup: CDR1 SGHDN, CDR2 FVKESK. Trimming took off 1 base at V and 11 bases at J, with 15 bases between the two ends. The CDR3 sequence is CASSQVRFTRAIYF. CDR3 nucleotide sequence: TGTGCCAGCAGCCAAGTTCGCTTTACGCGCGCCATATATTTT.

The sample holds a few counts of this clone. The CDR3 here is CASRPGQFYGYTF. The CDR3, as DNA: TGTGCCAGCAGGCCAGGACAGTTCTATGGCTACACCTTC. V is TRBV6-5 and J is TRBJ1-2; TRBD1 might be the D (6 bases). Trimming took off 6 bases at V and 4 bases at J, with 12 bases between the two ends. CDR1 MNHEY and CDR2 SVGAGI come from the germline V gene. This CDR3 has 13 amino acids.

V and J are TRBV18 and TRBJ1-4, with TRBD1 matching 8 bases. After removal of 4 bases from V and 7 bases from J, the junction contained 5 bases not matched to a gene. Germline CDR1 and CDR2: KGHSH and LQKENI. The CDR3 length is 14 residues. CDR3: CASSLRTGSEKLFF. The CDR3, as DNA: TGTGCCAGCTCACTGCGGACAGGGAGTGAAAAACTGTTTTTT.

J is TRBJ2-2 and V is TRBV28; weak D call: TRBD2 (5 bases). V lost 1 base and J lost 6, with 6 bases in between. This CDR3 has 13 amino acids. Germline assignment: CDR1 MDHEN and CDR2 SYDVKM. This chain's CDR3 is CASSLFGAGELFF. DNA for the CDR3: TGTGCCAGCAGTTTATTCGGGGCCGGGGAGCTGTTTTTT.

This clone was seen just once. The V gene is TRBV7-9, the J gene TRBJ2-7; TRBD2 aligns across 7 bases. CDR3 length: 17 residues. CDR1 is SEHNR, CDR2 FQNEAQ, per germline (reference sequence). The V segment lost 1 base and the J segment 2 bases; nucleotides outside the gene matches: 11. This CDR3 reads CASSLEAIAGATYEQYF. In nucleotides, the CDR3 is TGTGCCAGCAGCTTAGAGGCGATAGCGGGCGCTACCTACGAGCAGTACTTC.

The gene calls are TRBV7-2 and TRBJ2-2, with D possibly TRBD2 on 6 matching bases. The CDR3 length is 15 residues. V lost 6 bases and J 0 bases, leaving 11 bases between the germline ends. CDR1 and CDR2 (germline): SGHTA, FQGNSA. For the CDR3, the DNA is TGTGCCAGCAGTCTCGGGACTCCGAACACCGGGGAGCTGTTTTTT. It yields the protein CASSLGTPNTGELFF.

This chain uses TRBV11-3 with TRBJ2-1; 8 nucleotides match TRBD2. J was trimmed by 1 base and V by 5 bases; bases with no gene match: 13. Per the germline V gene, CDR1 is SGHNT and CDR2 is YENEEA. This CDR3 spans 18 amino acids. The CDR3 region is CASSRKSLGGGSYNEQFF. The CDR3 region has the DNA TGTGCCAGCAGCCGTAAATCCCTTGGCGGGGGGTCCTACAATGAGCAGTTCTTC. Full variable domain (remainder filled in from reference TRBV11-3 and TRBJ2-1): EAGVVQSPRYKIIEKKQPVAFWCNPISGHNTLYWYLQNLGQGPELLIRYENEEAVDDSQLPKDRFSAERLKGVDSTLKIQPAELGDSAVYLCASSRKSLGGGSYNEQFFGPGTRLTVL.

V and J are TRBV29-1 and TRBJ2-7; D perhaps matches TRBD2 (5 bases). V lost 7 bases and J lost 0, with 10 bases in between. From germline, CDR1 is SQVTM and CDR2 ANQGSEA. CDR3 size: 12 residues. The DNA for the CDR3 is TGCAGCGCGGGGAAGGCCTCCTACGAGCAGTACTTC. This translates into CSAGKASYEQYF.

This chain links TRBV5-6 with TRBJ1-2; tentative D call: TRBD1 (6 bases). The CDR3 runs to 13 residues. V lost 4 bases and J 6 bases, leaving 13 bases between the germline ends. Germline CDR1 and CDR2: SGHDT and YYEEEE. CDR3 nucleotide sequence: TGTGCCAGCAGCCCACAGGGAGACCATGGCTACACCTTC. Its translation is CASSPQGDHGYTF.

The chain links TRBV7-3 to TRBJ1-1; tentative D call: TRBD1 (5 bases). This CDR3 has 13 amino acids. V was trimmed by 5 bases and J by 6 bases, leaving 13 bases between them. Germline V gene data show CDR1 as SGHTA and CDR2 as FQGTGA. DNA of the CDR3: TGTGCCAGCAGCGAACGGGGGGGGGCTGAAGCTTTCTTT. Translated, it gives CASSERGGAEAFF.

The rearrangement joins TRBV11-2 to TRBJ2-7, with D tentatively TRBD1 (5 bases). The CDR3 spans 13 residues. Per the germline V gene, CDR1 is SGHAT and CDR2 is FQNNGV. Trimming removed 5 bases at V and 3 bases at J, with 11 bases between. The DNA of the CDR3 is TGTGCCAGCAGCGCGACAGCAAACTACGAGCAGTACTTC. Translated: CASSATANYEQYF.

The V gene is TRBV5-1, the J gene TRBJ1-1; 7 nucleotides align to TRBD1. Germline V gives CDR1 SGHRS, CDR2 YFSETQ. J was trimmed by 1 base and V by 3 bases; bases with no gene match: 3. The CDR3 covers 14 residues. CDR3: CASSWGQQNTEAFF. The CDR3 DNA reads TGCGCCAGCAGCTGGGGACAGCAGAACACTGAAGCTTTCTTT.